This T cell receptor (beta chain) was obtained from a study of OX40 agonist ivuxolimab in advanced cancers. Trimming shortened V by 3 bases and J by 2 bases, and 11 bases separated the two germline ends. This CDR3 region has 14 residues. The V gene's germline CDR1 is WSHSY and CDR2 SAAADI. The protocol was immunoSEQ multiplex PCR, while the TCRdb copy is restricted to in-frame clones and leaves out a portion. The sample shows tens of thousands of clones, around nine tenths of them seen only once. Sampling of blood occurred at baseline, cycle 4 day 1, and cycle 7 day 1. The V gene is TRBV10-2, the J gene TRBJ2-7, with D unresolved. This sample comprised CD4+ or CD8+ T cells sorted from blood, obtained in a trial of the OX40 agonist ivuxolimab. This receptor was identified in an adult with an advanced solid tumor such as melanoma, head and neck, liver or kidney cancer. The CDR3 protein is CASSDQAPPYEQYF. The CDR3 DNA reads TGCGCCAGCAGTGACCAAGCCCCCCCCTACGAGCAGTACTTC.